The present T cell receptor (beta chain) was sequenced within a study of blood T cell repertoires in COVID-19. Whole-study context: From the United States, Italy and Spain came samples of acute and convalescent COVID-19. PBMCs, B-cell-depleted T cells, or T cells were the source of the cDNA or gDNA that made up the material.

In the source study's methods: Nucleated cell counts were estimated from reference gene primer amplification. The assay was immunoSEQ multiplex PCR, and TCRdb's table has in-frame clones only and misses some. V, J and clone size are taken as reported in that table, and D and trimming were inferred from the DNA itself. The table records approximately 400,000 clones, 70% to 90% of them present only once. Germline V gives CDR1 MNHNS, CDR2 SASEGT. The V end lost 0 bases, the J end lost 4 bases, and 12 bases lay between the germline ends. CDR3 length: 15 amino acids. This sequence was found in a man aged 35 to 55 with acute or convalescent COVID-19. Sequenced: peripheral blood. This rearrangement joins TRBV6-1 to TRBJ1-1, with D hard to call. The CDR3 DNA is TGTGCCAGCAGTGAAGCAAAGGCGGTCCCCACTGAAGCTTTCTTT. It yields the protein CASSEAKAVPTEAFF.